This is a list of T cell receptor beta chains from one sample in a study of cytomegalovirus exposure and HLA in healthy donors. Generated by immunoSEQ multiplex PCR, the TCRdb table keeps only in-frame clones and is missing some. The table has 150,000 to 200,000 clones, 60% to 80% seen once; the top ten hold about 6.4%. Sequenced material: PBMCs. These receptors originate from a man aged 35 to 55 in good health and CMV-seropositive. Each CDR3 is given with its conserved first and last residue. A D gene is named only where the DNA matches it firmly. Rows give clone size only sometimes, using once, few, many, or a class for an expanded clone.

D	V	J	length	size	CDR3	DNA
TRBD1	TRBV13	TRBJ2-7	14	once	CASSLGTGLYEQYF	TGTGCCAGCAGTTTGGGGACAGGGCTCTACGAGCAGTACTTC
TRBD1	TRBV5-1	TRBJ2-5	15	NA	CASSLTGTGEETQYF	TGCGCCAGCAGCCTAACCGGGACAGGAGAGGAGACCCAGTACTTC
TRBD1	TRBV19	TRBJ1-4	14	few	CASYTGVPNEKLFF	TGTGCCAGTTATACAGGGGTGCCTAATGAAAAACTGTTTTTT
NA	TRBV5-4	TRBJ2-5	15	NA	CATEGGVQHGETQYF	TGTGCCACCGAAGGGGGAGTTCAGCACGGAGAGACCCAGTACTTC
NA	TRBV20-1	TRBJ1-1	11	few	CSAAQNTEAFF	TGCAGTGCTGCACAGAACACTGAAGCTTTCTTT
TRBD1	TRBV5-1	TRBJ2-7	12	once	CASRRQGYEQYF	TGCGCCAGCAGACGACAGGGTTACGAGCAGTACTTC
TRBD2	TRBV9	TRBJ2-1	15	NA	CVSSVDSGRFNEQFF	TGTGTCAGCAGCGTAGATAGCGGGAGATTCAATGAGCAGTTCTTC
TRBD2	TRBV6-5	TRBJ2-7	14	NA	CASSPTSGSYEQYF	TGTGCCAGCAGCCCGACTAGCGGGAGTTACGAGCAGTACTTC
NA	TRBV28	TRBJ2-5	15	NA	CASSLGDRERVEQYF	TGTGCCAGCAGTTTAGGGGACCGGGAGAGGGTAGAGCAGTACTTC
TRBD2	TRBV10-3	TRBJ2-5	17	NA	CAISESRTSGSGETQYF	TGTGCCATCAGTGAGTCGCGAACTAGCGGGAGTGGAGAGACCCAGTACTTC
TRBD1	TRBV30	TRBJ1-4	13	NA	CAWGMGQPEKLFF	TGTGCCTGGGGAATGGGACAGCCCGAAAAACTGTTTTTT
TRBD2	TRBV7-2	TRBJ2-1	15	NA	CASSSRGGEGNEQFF	TGTGCCAGCAGCTCCCGGGGGGGGGAGGGGAATGAGCAGTTCTTC
TRBD2	TRBV7-3	TRBJ2-1	14	once	CAPPAAGGYNEQFF	TGTGCCCCCCCGGCAGCGGGAGGCTACAATGAGCAGTTCTTC
NA	TRBV5-1	TRBJ1-2	16	NA	CASSRGGLQGPYGYTF	TGCGCCAGCAGCCGCGGCGGATTACAGGGTCCCTATGGCTACACCTTC
NA	TRBV6-1	TRBJ2-7	14	NA	CASSDRDIIHEQYF	TGTGCCAGCAGTGACCGGGACATCATCCACGAGCAGTACTTC
TRBD1	TRBV5-5	TRBJ2-1	15	NA	CASSWDRSSYNEQFF	TGTGCCAGCAGCTGGGACAGAAGCTCCTACAATGAGCAGTTCTTC
TRBD2	TRBV5-1	TRBJ2-7	16	once	CASSGTSVNNPYEQYF	TGCGCCAGCAGCGGAACTAGCGTAAATAACCCCTACGAGCAGTACTTC
TRBD1	TRBV27	TRBJ1-2	13	few	CASSFDRDAGYTF	TGTGCCAGCAGTTTTGACAGGGACGCTGGCTACACCTTC
NA	TRBV19	TRBJ1-4	14	few	CASSSRQTNEKLFF	TGTGCCAGTAGTAGCCGGCAGACAAATGAAAAACTGTTTTTT
NA	TRBV11-2	TRBJ2-1	16	NA	CASSPTSSSAYNEQFF	TGTGCCAGCAGCCCCACCTCCTCTTCGGCCTACAATGAGCAGTTCTTC
TRBD1	TRBV11-2	TRBJ2-7	13	NA	CASSWDRAYEQYF	TGTGCCAGCAGCTGGGACAGGGCCTACGAGCAGTACTTC
TRBD1	TRBV6-6	TRBJ2-7	14	NA	CASSAGQGTYEQYF	TGTGCCAGCAGTGCGGGACAGGGGACCTACGAGCAGTACTTC
NA	TRBV30	TRBJ1-2	10	few	CASPGHGYTF	TGTGCCTCGCCAGGCCATGGCTACACCTTC
TRBD2	TRBV2	TRBJ2-1	12	NA	CASSGTSGRKFF	TGTGCCAGCAGCGGGACTAGCGGGAGAAAGTTCTTC
TRBD1	TRBV6-6	TRBJ2-7	16	NA	CASSYLGQGGTSEQYF	TGTGCCAGCAGTTACTTGGGACAGGGAGGTACGTCCGAGCAGTACTTC
TRBD1	TRBV28	TRBJ1-4	15	NA	CASSYGDRDIEKLFF	TGTGCCAGCAGCTATGGGGACAGGGACATCGAAAAACTGTTTTTT
NA	TRBV2	TRBJ1-1	14	few	CASSGGGPGTEAFF	TGTGCCAGCAGTGGGGGGGGGCCTGGCACTGAAGCTTTCTTT
NA	TRBV2	TRBJ1-2	14	few	CASSEGGRNYGYTF	TGTGCCAGCAGTGAGGGAGGACGGAACTATGGCTACACCTTC
NA	TRBV9	TRBJ1-1	13	NA	CASSAGTSPEAFF	TGTGCCAGCAGCGCCGGTACGAGCCCTGAAGCTTTCTTT
TRBD2	TRBV7-2	TRBJ2-5	17	once	CASSRAGTSGSQETQYF	TGTGCCAGCAGCCGGGCCGGGACTAGCGGGAGCCAAGAGACCCAGTACTTC
NA	TRBV6-1	TRBJ2-3	15	few	CASRGGGSRADTQYF	TGTGCCAGCAGGGGGGGCGGGAGCAGGGCAGATACGCAGTATTTT
NA	TRBV7-9	TRBJ2-1	15	NA	CASSPGGSRYNEQFF	TGTGCCAGCAGCCCAGGAGGCTCTCGGTACAATGAGCAGTTCTTC
NA	TRBV7-3	TRBJ2-5	15	NA	CASSPSVQGWGTQYF	TGTGCCAGCAGCCCATCAGTTCAGGGGTGGGGGACCCAGTACTTC
NA	TRBV5-1	TRBJ2-7	14	NA	CASSLGQGGGEQYF	TGCGCCAGCAGCTTGGGGCAGGGAGGAGGCGAGCAGTACTTC
TRBD2	TRBV6-5	TRBJ2-7	15	once	CASRWGLAGSYEQYF	TGTGCCAGCAGGTGGGGACTAGCGGGTTCTTACGAGCAGTACTTC
TRBD1	TRBV4-2	TRBJ1-2	15	few	CASSQMTGAGYGYTF	TGTGCCAGCAGCCAGATGACAGGGGCGGGATATGGCTACACCTTC
TRBD1	TRBV20-1	TRBJ2-7	11	NA	CSAIRGHEQYF	TGCAGTGCTATCAGGGGGCACGAGCAGTACTTC
TRBD2	TRBV29-1	TRBJ2-5	12	NA	CSATGGWGTQYF	TGCAGCGCCACGGGGGGGTGGGGGACCCAGTACTTC
TRBD2	TRBV9	TRBJ2-2	15	NA	CASSSGSRNTGELFF	TGTGCCAGCTCTAGCGGGAGTCGGAACACCGGGGAGCTGTTTTTT
NA	TRBV7-2	TRBJ1-1	17	once	CASSLGSVGGMNTEAFF	TGTGCCAGCAGCTTAGGATCGGTAGGCGGTATGAACACTGAAGCTTTCTTT
NA	TRBV6-1	TRBJ1-1	14	NA	CASRAGTPNTEAFF	TGTGCCAGCAGAGCCGGGACACCGAACACTGAAGCTTTCTTT
TRBD1	TRBV6-6	TRBJ1-1	15	NA	CASSRWDSMNTEAFF	TGTGCCAGCAGCCGCTGGGACAGCATGAACACTGAAGCTTTCTTT
NA	TRBV5-4	TRBJ1-1	12	NA	CASSPGVAEAFF	TGTGCCAGCAGTCCCGGGGTGGCTGAAGCTTTCTTT
TRBD2	TRBV5-6	TRBJ2-3	19	NA	CASGSLGLAGYQTTDTQYF	TGTGCCAGCGGCTCGTTAGGACTAGCGGGATATCAAACGACAGATACGCAGTATTTT